Below, 31 T cell receptor beta chains from the same sample are listed, as sequenced in a study of CD8+ T cells in alopecia areata. Specified treatment: oral pan-JAK inhibitor, 5-10 mg twice daily. Sampling of alopecia areata patients yielded lesional scalp punch biopsies as well as peripheral blood. Investigators isolated RNA and reverse transcribed it into cDNA to act as the sequencing template. The method was immunoSEQ multiplex PCR; TCRdb's version includes in-frame clones alone and lacks a portion of them. The sample includes about 13,000 clones, 55% to 80% of them seen just once. The material sequenced was skin, taken at week 4, from a patient treated with tofacitinib. These receptors all stem from a human donor with alopecia areata.

The chain has TRBV29-1 and TRBJ2-1, with TRBD2 matching over 10 bases. V shed 6 bases, J shed 8 bases, and the junction held 7 bases outside the gene matches. The CDR3 has 13 residues. CDR1 is SQVTM, CDR2 ANQGSEA, per germline. Written as DNA, the CDR3 is TGCAGCGTAGAGAGACTAGCGGGCCATGAGCAGTTCTTC. Its protein is CSVERLAGHEQFF.

The chain is built from TRBV20-1 and TRBJ2-3; D remains unclear. Germline CDR1 and CDR2: DFQATT and SNEGSKA (reference sequence). With 6 bases removed from V and 5 bases from J, the gap between germline ends came to 9 bases. The CDR3 has 11 amino acids. The chain's CDR3 is CSALRLDTQYF. The CDR3 DNA is TGCAGTGCCCTACGTCTAGATACGCAGTATTTT.

V gene TRBV19 combines with J gene TRBJ2-7; 7 bases are a match to TRBD1. From germline, CDR1 is LNHDA and CDR2 SQIVND (reference sequence). V lost 10 bases and J lost 0; bases outside the gene matches: 6. This CDR3 is 13 amino acids long. CDR3 residues: CATQDRLSYEQYF. In DNA, the CDR3 is TGTGCCACTCAGGACAGGCTCTCCTACGAGCAGTACTTC.

The chain combines TRBV5-4 with TRBJ2-3; D gene uncertain. Looked up from germline, CDR1 is SGHNT and CDR2 is YYREEE (reference sequence). The length of the CDR3 is 14 residues. The V end lost 1 base, the J end lost 3 bases, and 9 bases lay between the germline ends. The CDR3 loop reads CASSLSNLTDTQYF. The CDR3 region has the DNA TGTGCCAGCAGCTTGTCCAATTTAACAGATACGCAGTATTTT.

The chain uses TRBV6-5 and TRBJ2-7; 7 bases line up with TRBD2. The germline gives CDR1 MNHEY, CDR2 SVGAGI. J was trimmed by 2 bases and V by 6 bases; bases with no gene match: 4. The CDR3 contains 13 residues. The CDR3 loop is CASRGGVAYEQYF. In DNA form, the CDR3 reads TGTGCCAGCAGGGGGGGGGTAGCCTACGAGCAGTACTTC.

This chain connects TRBV4-2 to TRBJ2-3; D not resolved. CDR1 is LGHNA and CDR2 is YNFKEQ in the germline V gene. V lost 4 bases and J 1 base, leaving 18 bases between the germline ends. The CDR3 loop spans 17 amino acids. The CDR3 protein is CASSRPIHGRGTDTQYF. The CDR3, as DNA: TGTGCCAGCAGCCGTCCTATACATGGTAGGGGCACAGATACGCAGTATTTT.

CDR3 residues: CASSREGTEAFF. CDR3 DNA: TGTGCCAGCAGTCGGGAGGGCACTGAAGCTTTCTTT. The chain couples TRBV6-1 to TRBJ1-1; D is ambiguous. V lost 5 bases and J lost 4, with 8 bases in between. The CDR3 runs 12 residues. Germline V gives CDR1 MNHNS, CDR2 SASEGT.

The J gene is TRBJ2-3, the V gene TRBV11-2, with D possibly TRBD2 on 5 matching bases. The CDR3 is 15 amino acids. The germline V gene encodes CDR1 SGHAT and CDR2 FQNNGV. V was shortened by 4 bases and J by 2 bases, with 13 bases between the two germline ends. The DNA of the CDR3 is TGTGCCAGCAGCTCCGGGTCTAGCCCCACAGATACGCAGTATTTT. Translated: CASSSGSSPTDTQYF.

V and J are TRBV5-1 and TRBJ2-1; 8 nucleotides agree with TRBD2. CDR1 is SGHRS and CDR2 is YFSETQ in the germline V gene. V was clipped by 3 bases and J by 7 bases; unmatched bases: 9. CDR3 length: 15 residues. CDR3 protein: CASSSAGTRINEQFF. CDR3 nucleotides: TGCGCCAGCAGCTCTGCCGGGACTAGAATTAATGAGCAGTTCTTC. Combining the CDR3 with reference TRBV5-1 and TRBJ2-1 gives the whole variable domain KAGVTQTPRYLIKTRGQQVTLSCSPISGHRSVSWYQQTPGQGLQFLFEYFSETQRNKGNFPGRFSGRQFSNSRSEMNVSTLELGDSALYLCASSSAGTRINEQFFGPGTRLTVL.

V usage is TRBV5-5 and J usage is TRBJ2-3; possibly TRBD1 for D (6 bases). The CDR3 has 12 residues. Trimming removed 2 bases from V and 9 bases from J, with 10 bases in between. The germline V gene encodes CDR1 SGHKS and CDR2 YYEKEE (reference sequence). The CDR3 bases are TGTGCCAGCAGCTTCCGGGACACCACGCAGTATTTT. This sequence encodes CASSFRDTTQYF.

The rearrangement uses TRBV7-9 and TRBJ2-5, with D possibly being TRBD1 or TRBD2 (6 bases each). The CDR3 totals 15 residues. Germline V gene lookup returns CDR1 SEHNR and CDR2 FQNEAQ (reference sequence). V was cut by 1 base and J by 5 bases, with 14 bases left in between. As DNA, the CDR3 is TGTGCCAGCAGCTTAGTACTGGGGGGCAGGGAGACCCAGTACTTC. Its protein product is CASSLVLGGRETQYF.

This chain links TRBV4-1 with TRBJ2-5; D remains ambiguous. The CDR3 runs 14 residues. Trimming took off 0 bases at V and 5 bases at J, with 10 bases between the two ends. CDR1 MGHRA and CDR2 YSYEKL come from the germline V gene. The CDR3 DNA reads as TGCGCCAGCAGCCAAGATGGACGACGGGAGACCCAGTACTTC. This translates into CASSQDGRRETQYF.

This rearrangement joins TRBV7-9 to TRBJ2-1, with D unresolved. V lost 1 base to trimming and J lost 10 bases, with 14 bases between them. Germline V gives CDR1 SEHNR, CDR2 FQNEAQ (reference sequence). The CDR3 extends over 14 amino acids. The CDR3 sequence: CASSLVSSDQEQFF. CDR3 bases: TGTGCCAGCAGCTTAGTTTCGTCTGACCAGGAGCAGTTCTTC. Looking up the rest from reference TRBV7-9 and TRBJ2-1 gives the full variable domain: DTGVSQNPRHKITKRGQNVTFRCDPISEHNRLYWYRQTLGQGPEFLTYFQNEAQLEKSRLLSDRFSAERPKGSFSTLEIQRTEQGDSAMYLCASSLVSSDQEQFFGPGTRLTVL.

This clone was found a few times. The rearrangement uses TRBV7-8 and TRBJ2-2; 10 bases fit TRBD1. Germline CDR1 SGHVS, CDR2 FQNEAQ. The ends lost 2 bases at V and 4 bases at J; junction bases unmatched: 7. The CDR3 covers 17 residues. The CDR3 is CASSLPQTGGGTGELFF. CDR3 coding DNA: TGTGCCAGCAGCTTACCCCAGACAGGGGGCGGCACCGGGGAGCTGTTTTTT.

The V and J genes are TRBV2 and TRBJ2-3; D might be TRBD1 or TRBD2, each matching 5 bases. The germline V gene encodes CDR1 SNHLY and CDR2 FYNNEI. Deletions cut 3 bases from V and 0 bases from J, with 10 bases between. CDR3 size: 15 residues. This chain's CDR3 is CASSDWDGSTDTQYF. CDR3 bases: TGTGCCAGCAGTGACTGGGACGGCAGCACAGATACGCAGTATTTT.

The rearrangement links TRBV19 to TRBJ1-2; 7 positions agree with TRBD1. The CDR3 runs 13 residues. In germline, CDR1 is LNHDA, CDR2 SQIVND (reference sequence). V shed 11 bases, J shed 8 bases, and the junction held 14 bases outside the gene matches. The CDR3 nucleotides read TGTGCCGGCCTTGGTGAGGGGGCGCAAGGCTACACCTTC. It encodes CAGLGEGAQGYTF.

The rearrangement links TRBV7-2 to TRBJ2-5; D call uncertain. Germline CDR1 and CDR2: SGHTA and FQGNSA. The V end lost 5 bases, the J end lost 4 bases, and 14 bases lay between the germline ends. CDR3 length: 14 amino acids. Here the CDR3 reads CASSGRLHRETQYF. The CDR3 DNA follows: TGTGCCAGCAGCGGACGGCTGCATAGAGAGACCCAGTACTTC. Drawing the rest from reference TRBV7-2 and TRBJ2-5, the complete variable domain is GAGVSQSPSNKVTEKGKDVELRCDPISGHTALYWYRQSLGQGLEFLIYFQGNSAPDKSGLPSDRFSAERTGGSVSTLTIQRTQQEDSAVYLCASSGRLHRETQYFGPGTRLLVL.

This chain joins TRBV9 and TRBJ1-6, with 9 bases lining up with TRBD1. This CDR3 region has 15 residues. Germline V gene sequence: CDR1 SGDLS, CDR2 YYNGEE. The ends lost 0 bases at V and 8 bases at J; junction bases unmatched: 3. The CDR3: CASSVGDRVDSPLHF. CDR3 DNA: TGTGCCAGCAGCGTAGGGGACAGGGTTGATTCACCCCTCCACTTT.

The genes are TRBV5-4 and TRBJ1-6; a possible D gene is TRBD1 (5 bases). This CDR3 is 16 amino acids long. V dropped 0 bases and J dropped 9 bases, with 16 bases sitting between them. Germline V gene lookup returns CDR1 SGHNT and CDR2 YYREEE (reference sequence). CDR3 in DNA: TGTGCCAGCAGCTTGGGAGGAGAGGGGTCGGGTTCACCCCTCCACTTT. It codes for CASSLGGEGSGSPLHF.

The V and J genes are TRBV7-2 and TRBJ2-2; D not resolved. The CDR3 is 13 amino acids. V gave up 1 base and J gave up 7 bases, with 7 bases separating them. Germline lookup yields CDR1 SGHTA and CDR2 FQGNSA. CDR3 region: CASSLEPHGELFF. In DNA form, the CDR3 reads TGTGCCAGCAGCTTAGAGCCGCACGGGGAGCTGTTTTTT.

As regards this clone: Other DNA sequences in the same sample also yield this CDR3. The J gene is TRBJ1-5, the V gene TRBV14; D is possibly TRBD1 (5 bases). The V gene lost 3 bases and the J gene lost 7 bases, with 10 bases spanning the gap. Germline V gene lookup returns CDR1 SGHDN and CDR2 FVKESK. The CDR3 spans 13 residues. The CDR3 DNA sequence: TGTGCCAGCAGCCAGGGGCGGAACCAGCCCCAGCATTTT. This codes for CASSQGRNQPQHF.

This clone has a handful of counts. This chain links TRBV7-8 with TRBJ2-1; possible D gene TRBD1, 6 bases. With 1 base removed from V and 2 bases from J, the gap between germline ends came to 9 bases. Per germline, CDR1 SGHVS and CDR2 FQNEAQ. This CDR3 comprises 15 residues. The CDR3 sequence: CASSLGGLAYNEQFF. CDR3 in DNA: TGTGCCAGCAGCTTAGGGGGGCTCGCCTACAATGAGCAGTTCTTC.

This clone turned up a few times. The rearrangement joins TRBV5-1 to TRBJ2-3, with D perhaps TRBD1 (6 bases). V was trimmed by 2 bases and J by 0 bases, leaving 10 bases between them. Looked up from germline, CDR1 is SGHRS and CDR2 is YFSETQ. The CDR3 spans 15 residues. The CDR3 DNA reads as TGCGCCAGCAGCTTCCGGGACACGAGCACAGATACGCAGTATTTT. It specifies CASSFRDTSTDTQYF.

The chain is built from TRBV11-3 and TRBJ1-2; perhaps TRBD1 as D (6 bases). Looked up from germline, CDR1 is SGHNT and CDR2 is YENEEA. The CDR3 spans 17 residues. Trimming cost V 7 bases and J 2 bases, with 23 bases left between them. CDR3 in amino acids: CASTTGGHRAENYGYTF. CDR3 coding DNA: TGTGCCAGCACCACCGGCGGGCACAGGGCCGAGAACTATGGCTACACCTTC.

This clone turned up a few times. This chain links TRBV4-1 with TRBJ2-3, with 10 bases fitting TRBD2. This CDR3 region has 17 residues. The junction had 8 bases not matched to a gene; V was cut back by 0 bases and J by 5 bases. Per germline, CDR1 MGHRA and CDR2 YSYEKL. DNA of the CDR3: TGCGCCAGCAGCCAAGATTTTTCTAGCGGGGGTGTAGATACGCAGTATTTT. Translated: CASSQDFSSGGVDTQYF.

This clone has a handful of counts. The V gene is TRBV5-4, the J gene TRBJ2-5; 9 bases are shared with TRBD2. V lost 1 base, J lost 4 bases, and 5 bases stayed unmatched. CDR1 and CDR2 from the germline V gene are SGHNT and YYREEE (reference sequence). This CDR3 region has 15 residues. CDR3 sequence (DNA): TGTGCCAGCAGCTTGATGGCGGGGGGGGGAGAGACCCAGTACTTC. Translation gives CASSLMAGGGETQYF.

The genes are TRBV19 and TRBJ2-2, with 7 bases lining up with TRBD2. The germline CDR1 and CDR2 sequences are LNHDA and SQIVND (reference sequence). Trimming removed 6 bases from V and 7 bases from J; junction bases left unmatched: 5. The CDR3 is 13 amino acids. DNA of the CDR3: TGTGCCAGTAGCCACCGCGGGGGCGGGGAGCTGTTTTTT. This gives the protein CASSHRGGGELFF. The entire variable domain, with the rest obtained from reference TRBV19 and TRBJ2-2, is as follows: DGGITQSPKYLFRKEGQNVTLSCEQNLNHDAMYWYRQDPGQGLRLIYYSQIVNDFQKGDIAEGYSVSREKKESFPLTVTSAQKNPTAFYLCASSHRGGGELFFGEGSRLTVL.

This sequence joins TRBV4-2 and TRBJ2-1, with D possibly being TRBD2 (7 bases). Germline V gives CDR1 LGHNA, CDR2 YNFKEQ. The CDR3 has 16 residues. Trimming pared 4 bases from V and 4 bases from J, leaving 17 bases between. The CDR3 nucleotides read TGTGCCAGCAGCCCTCGAGGGGGGGGTACTTACAATGAGCAGTTCTTC. This translates into CASSPRGGGTYNEQFF.

CDR3 amino acids: CASSGTSLVTDTQYF. The CDR3, as DNA: TGTGCCAGCAGCGGAACTAGCCTTGTCACAGATACGCAGTATTTT. The chain couples TRBV9 to TRBJ2-3; tentatively, D is TRBD2 (6 bases). V lost 3 bases and J 2 bases, leaving 13 bases between the germline ends. This CDR3 has 15 residues. Germline V gene sequence: CDR1 SGDLS, CDR2 YYNGEE.

The chain employs TRBV9 and TRBJ2-1; D is perhaps TRBD2 (6 bases). The CDR3 runs 14 residues. Germline V gives CDR1 SGDLS, CDR2 YYNGEE. Trimming shortened V by 1 base and J by 9 bases, and 14 bases separated the two germline ends. The CDR3 protein is CASSVTGAKGEQFF. The CDR3 DNA follows: TGTGCCAGCAGCGTAACGGGAGCCAAGGGTGAGCAGTTCTTC.

The CDR3 sequence: CSVSVDTGELFF. The CDR3 DNA reads as TGCAGCGTTTCCGTGGACACCGGGGAGCTGTTTTTT. V gene TRBV29-1 combines with J gene TRBJ2-2; D call uncertain. CDR3 size: 12 residues. CDR1 and CDR2 (germline): SQVTM, ANQGSEA. V lost 5 bases and J lost 3, with 7 bases in between.